This passage covers 8 T cell receptor beta chains from one sample sequenced in a study of cytomegalovirus exposure and HLA in healthy donors. The PCR was carried out with 60 Vbeta primers and 13 Jbeta primers. Measured with immunoSEQ multiplex PCR; TCRdb has only the in-frame clones, and not every one. The table records approximately 130,000 clones, about 85% of them present only once. Sequencing was carried out using PBMCs. These receptors all come from a woman aged 25 to 39 in good health and CMV-seropositive.

The genes are TRBV7-9 and TRBJ2-7, with a possible D match to TRBD1 (5 bases). Deletions cut 1 base from V and 2 bases from J, with 9 bases between. This CDR3 comprises 14 residues. Germline-derived CDR1 and CDR2 are SEHNR and FQNEAQ (reference sequence). The CDR3 nucleotides read TGTGCCAGCAGCTTAGTAGGGGAAGCCTACGAGCAGTACTTC. Its translation: CASSLVGEAYEQYF.

The chain has TRBV28 and TRBJ1-1; D not resolved. Per the germline V gene, CDR1 is MDHEN and CDR2 is SYDVKM. The CDR3 loop spans 13 amino acids. Trimming took 8 bases from V and 1 from J, leaving 11 bases between them. CDR3 sequence: CASGRDQNTEAFF. The CDR3 DNA reads TGTGCCAGCGGACGGGATCAGAACACTGAAGCTTTCTTT.

CDR3 nucleotide sequence: TGCGCCAGCAGCATAACACCTTTAGCGGGAGGAACCTACGAGCAGTACTTC. Translation: CASSITPLAGGTYEQYF. The chain carries TRBV5-1 and TRBJ2-7; the match to TRBD2 covers 10 bases. Germline CDR1 SGHRS, CDR2 YFSETQ. CDR3 length: 17 amino acids. The junction had 12 bases not matched to a gene; V was cut back by 4 bases and J by 2 bases.

As to this clone: The junction departs from germline at one end; a sequencing error may be responsible. This chain links TRBV7-7 with TRBJ2-1; tentatively, D is TRBD1 (6 bases). The CDR3 spans 14 residues. Germline CDR1 and CDR2: SSHAT and FNYEAQ (reference sequence). The CDR3 here is CASSSGAGSNEQFF. The CDR3 DNA follows: TGTGCTAGCAGCTCAGGGGCAGGGAGCAATGAGCAGTTCTTC.

The chain links TRBV28 to TRBJ2-2; 7 bases match TRBD1. Unmatched junction bases numbered 10, after V lost 6 bases and J lost 3 bases. The CDR3 spans 16 residues. From germline, CDR1 is MDHEN and CDR2 SYDVKM. The CDR3 nucleotides are TGTGCCAGCAGCGCCGGAGGACAGGTGTACACCGGGGAGCTGTTTTTT. Its translation is CASSAGGQVYTGELFF.

The chain combines TRBV7-3 with TRBJ2-3; D is unresolved. The CDR3 is 13 residues long. V was cut by 3 bases and J by 5 bases, with 9 bases left in between. Germline lookup yields CDR1 SGHTA and CDR2 FQGTGA. The CDR3 DNA follows: TGTGCCAGCAGCTTCGCACCGGGAGATACGCAGTATTTT. Its protein is CASSFAPGDTQYF.

This clone was observed a single time. The chain employs TRBV6-4 and TRBJ2-1; 10 bases match TRBD2. V shed 4 bases and J 7 bases; nucleotides not matched to a gene: 10. Germline CDR1 MRHNA, CDR2 SNTAGT. The CDR3 consists of 16 residues. CDR3 sequence: CASSAPRLAGSNEQFF. Here the CDR3 DNA reads TGTGCCAGCAGTGCCCCGAGACTAGCGGGCTCTAATGAGCAGTTCTTC.

CDR3 amino acids: CASSIGGFSDKYYGYTF. The CDR3 DNA reads as TGTGCCAGTAGTATAGGGGGCTTTTCGGACAAATACTATGGCTACACCTTC. The J gene is TRBJ1-2, the V gene TRBV19; D possibly corresponds to TRBD1 (5 bases). V was clipped by 1 base and J by 3 bases, with 18 bases between them. CDR1 LNHDA and CDR2 SQIVND come from the germline V gene (reference sequence). The CDR3 sequence is 17 residues long. The variable domain in full, with the rest retrieved from reference TRBV19 and TRBJ1-2, is DGGITQSPKYLFRKEGQNVTLSCEQNLNHDAMYWYRQDPGQGLRLIYYSQIVNDFQKGDIAEGYSVSREKKESFPLTVTSAQKNPTAFYLCASSIGGFSDKYYGYTFGSGTRLTVV.